These 26 T cell receptor beta chains came from one sample sequenced in a study of T cell repertoires in aging, cancer and after chemotherapy. Peripheral blood genomic DNA, not sorted cells or RNA, was the template. Rearranged V-D-J TRB sequences were amplified with a mixed TRB-A/B primer pool. One entry per CDR3 protein results from TCRdb running MiXCR on the multiplex PCR reads. Of just under 5,000 distinct CDR3 sequences in the sample, roughly 31% were seen once. Sequenced: blood. Receptors originate from a human donor with a blood cancer. The donor label of this sample is uncertain.

This clonotype is deemed medium-sized. This chain links TRBV27 with TRBJ2-3; perhaps TRBD2 as D (5 bases). The germline CDR1 and CDR2 sequences are MNHEY and SMNVEV (reference sequence). The CDR3 is made up of 16 amino acids. V was clipped by 3 bases and J by 0 bases, with 13 bases between them. CDR3 DNA sequence: TGTGCCAGCAGTTTCCTAGCCCAGACTAGCACAGATACGCAGTATTTT. It is translated as CASSFLAQTSTDTQYF.

The chain combines TRBV19 with TRBJ1-2; D is undetermined. CDR3 length: 12 amino acids. Germline V gene lookup returns CDR1 LNHDA and CDR2 SQIVND (reference sequence). V lost 5 bases, J lost 5 bases, and 9 bases lay in between. The CDR3 is CASSFQDYGYTF. The CDR3 DNA sequence: TGTGCCAGTAGTTTCCAGGATTATGGCTACACCTTC. Combining the CDR3 with reference TRBV19 and TRBJ1-2 gives the whole variable domain DGGITQSPKYLFRKEGQNVTLSCEQNLNHDAMYWYRQDPGQGLRLIYYSQIVNDFQKGDIAEGYSVSREKKESFPLTVTSAQKNPTAFYLCASSFQDYGYTFGSGTRLTVV.

This chain uses TRBV5-4 with TRBJ2-5; D gene unclear. Between the trimmed V and J ends, which lost 2 bases and 1 base, there was a span of 9 bases. In germline, CDR1 is SGHNT, CDR2 YYREEE (reference sequence). The CDR3 sequence is 14 residues long. The CDR3 reads CASSFHTVQETQYF. The CDR3, as DNA: TGTGCCAGCAGCTTCCATACAGTCCAAGAGACCCAGTACTTC.

The chain links TRBV5-1 to TRBJ1-5; TRBD1 matches 8 bases. The J segment lost 5 bases and the V segment lost 4 bases, leaving 5 bases of the junction unmatched. The CDR3 covers 14 residues. From germline, CDR1 is SGHRS and CDR2 YFSETQ. CDR3 nucleotides: TGCGCCAGCAGCCCGACAGGGGACTATCAGCCCCAGCATTTT. Translating it yields CASSPTGDYQPQHF.

This clonotype occurred a few times. CDR3 loop: CASSLEGAGNNEKLFF. In nucleotides, the CDR3 is TGTGCCAGCAGCTTAGAAGGGGCAGGCAATAATGAAAAACTGTTTTTT. The rearrangement uses TRBV11-3 and TRBJ1-4, with D perhaps matching TRBD1 (5 bases). The CDR3 is made up of 16 amino acids. V gave up 0 bases and J gave up 4 bases, with 12 bases separating them. Germline CDR1 reads SGHNT; CDR2 reads YENEEA.

About this clonotype: One end of the junction fails to match germline, which may point to a read error. The J gene is TRBJ2-3, the V gene TRBV5-6; 7 bases align to TRBD2. The germline CDR1 and CDR2 sequences are SGHDT and YYEEEE. This CDR3 has 15 amino acids. CDR3 residues: CASSFREGITDTQCF. CDR3 sequence (DNA): TGTGCCAGCAGCTTTAGGGAGGGCATCACAGATACGCAGTGTTTT.

The rearrangement joins TRBV5-4 to TRBJ2-2; 8 positions match TRBD1. This CDR3 spans 18 amino acids. The junction had 16 bases not matched to a gene; V was cut back by 4 bases and J by 5 bases. From germline, CDR1 is SGHNT and CDR2 YYREEE (reference sequence). Here the CDR3 reads CASSPRPQAGGATGELFF. CDR3 sequence (DNA): TGTGCCAGCAGCCCCCGCCCTCAGGCAGGGGGCGCGACCGGGGAGCTGTTTTTT.

The sample holds a few counts of this clonotype. This chain connects TRBV6-5 to TRBJ2-2; TRBD1 matches 7 bases. J was trimmed by 6 bases and V by 6 bases; bases with no gene match: 4. CDR3 length equals 13 residues. Germline V CDR1 and CDR2: MNHEY, SVGAGI. CDR3 residues: CASSTTGSGELFF. The CDR3 region has the DNA TGTGCCAGCAGCACGACAGGGTCCGGGGAGCTGTTTTTT.

V usage is TRBV12-3 or TRBV12-4 and J usage is TRBJ2-1; 13 bases agree with TRBD2. The trim removed 5 bases at V and 7 bases at J, leaving 5 bases unmatched. This CDR3 has 15 residues. CDR3: CASSLGTSGANEQFF. CDR3 nucleotides: TGTGCCAGCAGTCTGGGGACTAGCGGGGCGAATGAGCAGTTCTTC.

Turning to this clonotype: A much larger clone lies a single base off, so this may be a read error. The rearrangement links TRBV11-1 to TRBJ2-7, with 9 bases matching TRBD2. The germline gives CDR1 SGHAT, CDR2 FQDESV (reference sequence). The CDR3 is made up of 13 amino acids. The CDR3 reads CASSEGLAAERYF. CDR3 DNA sequence: TGTGCCAGCAGCGAGGGACTAGCAGCCGAGCGGTACTTC.

This clonotype was seen just once. This CDR3 is CASSPGTATDTQYF. CDR3 nucleotide sequence: TGTGCCAGCAGCCCCGGGACAGCAACAGATACGCAGTATTTT. The chain combines TRBV7-6 with TRBJ2-3; 7 nucleotides agree with TRBD1. The CDR3 totals 14 residues. In germline, CDR1 is SGHVS, CDR2 FNYEAQ. V was clipped by 5 bases and J by 3 bases; unmatched bases: 5.

This clonotype was found a few times. The rearrangement joins TRBV6-2 or TRBV6-3 to TRBJ2-6, with D unclear. Germline CDR1 MNHEY, CDR2 SVGEGT. This CDR3 is 14 amino acids long. V was shortened by 4 bases and J by 2 bases, with 6 bases between the two germline ends. Here the CDR3 DNA reads TGTGCCAGCAGTTTAGAGGCTGGGGCCAACGTCCTGACTTTC. Translating gives CASSLEAGANVLTF.

This clonotype counts as medium-sized. The chain couples TRBV27 to TRBJ2-6; D uncertain. Trimming stripped 2 bases from V and 4 bases from J, with 3 bases between. The CDR3 sequence is 13 residues long. CDR1 and CDR2 (germline): MNHEY, SMNVEV (reference sequence). The DNA for the CDR3 is TGTGCCAGCAGTTTAAGGGGGGCCAACGTCCTGACTTTC. Residues: CASSLRGANVLTF.

The J gene is TRBJ2-7, the V gene TRBV10-1; D is possibly TRBD1 or TRBD2 (5 bases each). V was clipped by 6 bases and J by 7 bases, with 22 bases between them. The germline CDR1 and CDR2 sequences are WNHNN and SYGVQD (reference sequence). This CDR3 region has 15 residues. The CDR3 nucleotides are TGCGCCAGCAGAGCGCCGGGAAACCAGGGTCGGGAGCAGTACTTC. It yields the protein CASRAPGNQGREQYF.

V gene TRBV27 combines with J gene TRBJ2-7; the D gene is possibly TRBD1 (5 bases). The CDR3 length is 18 residues. Trimming shortened V by 2 bases and J by 0 bases, and 20 bases separated the two germline ends. Germline V gene lookup returns CDR1 MNHEY and CDR2 SMNVEV (reference sequence). Here the CDR3 reads CASSLTGPWARSSYEQYF. The CDR3 nucleotides read TGTGCCAGCAGTTTAACAGGCCCCTGGGCACGCAGCTCCTACGAGCAGTACTTC.

This clonotype was seen only a few times. The chain is built from TRBV6-5 and TRBJ1-1, with 8 nucleotides matching TRBD1. With 6 bases clipped from V and 0 bases from J, the junction kept 3 bases outside the gene matches. The CDR3 runs 14 residues. The V gene's germline CDR1 is MNHEY and CDR2 SVGAGI. CDR3 residues: CASRQGQVNTEAFF. DNA for the CDR3: TGTGCCAGCAGACAGGGACAGGTGAACACTGAAGCTTTCTTT.

This clonotype was detected a few times. J is TRBJ2-1 and V is TRBV6-1; 7 bases match TRBD2. The CDR3 is 13 amino acids. Unmatched junction bases numbered 13, after V lost 5 bases and J lost 15 bases. Germline values: CDR1 MNHNS, CDR2 SASEGT. The CDR3 is CASSNYPGGPSFF. The CDR3 coding sequence is TGTGCCAGCAGTAACTATCCGGGGGGACCATCGTTCTTC.

A few counts support this clonotype. V is TRBV10-3 and J is TRBJ1-1, with TRBD1 matching 10 bases. There are 13 residues in the CDR3. Trimming cost V 8 bases and J 4 bases; bases outside gene matches: 4. Germline assignment: CDR1 ENHRY and CDR2 SYGVKD. Here the CDR3 reads CAIGTGEGTEAFF. Here the CDR3 DNA reads TGTGCCATCGGGACAGGGGAGGGCACTGAAGCTTTCTTT.

This rearrangement joins TRBV10-1 to TRBJ1-4, with D unresolved. V dropped 7 bases and J dropped 8 bases, with 5 bases sitting between them. The CDR3 loop spans 10 amino acids. Germline V gives CDR1 WNHNN, CDR2 SYGVQD (reference sequence). The CDR3, as DNA: TGCGCCAGCATTAGAGAAAAACTGTTTTTT. This codes for CASIREKLFF.

This clonotype counts as medium-sized. This rearrangement joins TRBV19 to TRBJ1-6; the D gene is possibly TRBD1 (5 bases). CDR3 length equals 16 residues. Germline assignment: CDR1 LNHDA and CDR2 SQIVND (reference sequence). The germline V and J ends were trimmed by 7 bases and 4 bases, with 17 bases remaining between them. The chain's CDR3 is CASKISGTDYNSPLHF. The CDR3 nucleotides are TGTGCCAGTAAGATCTCCGGGACCGATTATAATTCACCCCTCCACTTT.

V and J are TRBV5-6 and TRBJ2-6; TRBD1 matches 7 bases. CDR3 length equals 17 residues. Germline-derived CDR1 and CDR2 are SGHDT and YYEEEE. V lost 4 bases to trimming and J lost 0 bases; unmatched junction nucleotides: 7. CDR3 residues: CASSTDRLHSGANVLTF. CDR3 coding DNA: TGTGCCAGCAGCACGGACAGGCTCCACTCTGGGGCCAACGTCCTGACTTTC.

This chain connects TRBV5-1 to TRBJ1-4, with D possibly matching TRBD1 (5 bases). V was shortened by 0 bases and J by 7 bases, with 13 bases between the two germline ends. The germline V gene has CDR1 SGHRS and CDR2 YFSETQ. The CDR3 has 15 residues. The CDR3 nucleotides are TGCGCCAGCAGCTTGGTTGGGGGGAATGGTGAAAAACTGTTTTTT. This encodes CASSLVGGNGEKLFF.

The rearrangement links TRBV12-3 or TRBV12-4 to TRBJ1-2; 11 bases agree with TRBD1. J was trimmed by 3 bases and V by 6 bases; bases with no gene match: 12. The CDR3 covers 17 residues. As DNA, the CDR3 is TGTGCCAGCAGGAAAAGGACAGGGGGCGGGAGGGACTATGGCTACACCTTC. This translates into CASRKRTGGGRDYGYTF.

This rearrangement joins TRBV12-3 or TRBV12-4 to TRBJ1-2; 7 positions agree with TRBD1. CDR3 size: 13 residues. Losses at the gene ends were 5 bases for V and 4 bases for J; bases not matched to a gene: 4. The chain's CDR3 is CASSPTGPYGYTF. The CDR3 DNA reads as TGTGCCAGCAGTCCGACAGGGCCCTATGGCTACACCTTC.

The rearrangement uses TRBV6-2 or TRBV6-3 and TRBJ2-7; D not resolved. Germline V gene data show CDR1 as MNHEY and CDR2 as SVGEGT. Trimming left V 7 bases short and J 3 bases short, with 13 bases between. There are 13 residues in the CDR3. CDR3 nucleotides: TGTGCCAGCACCCCCGGGTCGCACTACGAGCAGTACTTC. This gives the protein CASTPGSHYEQYF.

By share of the sample, this clonotype is medium-sized (0.01 to 0.1%). This sequence joins TRBV6-5 and TRBJ1-4; D is perhaps TRBD1 (6 bases). Germline-derived CDR1 and CDR2 are MNHEY and SVGAGI. Between the trimmed V and J ends, which lost 4 bases and 7 bases, there was a span of 16 bases. The CDR3 is 15 residues long. In DNA form, the CDR3 reads TGTGCCAGCAGTTCCGTCGGGACAAGTCGTGAAAAACTGTTTTTT. Translation gives CASSSVGTSREKLFF.